The entry that follows covers one T cell receptor beta chain sequence. V was trimmed by 2 bases and J by 3 bases, leaving 8 bases between them. CDR1 and CDR2 from the germline V gene are LGHNA and YSLEER. The CDR3 totals 13 residues. Methods used by the authors: Estimates of nucleated cell counts were drawn from the amplification of reference gene primers. Repertoires were generated with immunoSEQ multiplex PCR, while TCRdb's copy carries only in-frame clones and drops some. V and J calls and clone size are given by that table; D and trimming were obtained from the DNA. The data hold some 160,000 clones, with approximately 88% observed a single time. The sample comes from a study of blood T cell repertoires in COVID-19. Study overall: Collection of acute and convalescent COVID-19 samples took place in the United States, Italy and Spain. Sources were T cells, B-cell-depleted T cells, or PBMCs; the material itself was cDNA or gDNA.

Cohort assignment relied on participant-reported clinical history. The genes are TRBV4-3 and TRBJ2-7; the D gene is possibly TRBD1 (5 bases). Specimen: PBMCs or T cells enriched from blood (not recorded which). This TCR came from a woman aged 45-65 years who had recovered from COVID-19. The DNA of the CDR3 is TGCGCCAGCAGCCAACAGGGCAACTACGAGCAGTACTTC. This translates into CASSQQGNYEQYF.